These 26 T cell receptor beta chains came from one sample sequenced in a study of blood T cells in healthy people across ages. For the second PCR, which ran for about 6 to 11 cycles, a sample-barcoded 5' primer and a J-beta primer mix were used. TCRdb itself ran the 5' RACE reads through MiXCR, one entry per CDR3 protein. The table includes 950,000 to 1,200,000 distinct CDR3 sequences, approximately 38% detected once. Material for sequencing was blood. These receptors originate from a man aged 18-30 years in good health.

The gene calls are TRBV4-3 and TRBJ1-3; D not certain. V was cut by 1 base and J by 2 bases, with 12 bases left in between. CDR3 length equals 16 residues. The V gene's germline CDR1 is LGHNA and CDR2 YSLEER. In DNA, the CDR3 is TGCGCCAGCAGCCAAGGGGGTCCTAGCGCTGGAAACACCATATATTTT. As protein: CASSQGGPSAGNTIYF.

The rearrangement joins TRBV7-8 to TRBJ2-5; D remains unclear. The CDR3 covers 16 residues. Trimming pared 0 bases from V and 4 bases from J, leaving 15 bases between. Germline CDR1 reads SGHVS; CDR2 reads FQNEAQ. CDR3 bases: TGTGCCAGCAGCTTAGCGAACGCGCGCCCCTCAGAGACCCAGTACTTC. Encoded protein: CASSLANARPSETQYF.

The chain recombines TRBV6-2 or TRBV6-3 with TRBJ2-7; D is uncertain. The V gene lost 2 bases and the J gene lost 0 bases, with 5 bases spanning the gap. Germline V gene data show CDR1 as MNHEY and CDR2 as SVGEGT. This CDR3 has 13 amino acids. The CDR3 sequence: CASSYMSSYEQYF. In nucleotides, the CDR3 is TGTGCCAGCAGTTACATGAGCTCCTACGAGCAGTACTTC.

J is TRBJ2-7 and V is TRBV7-9; D possibly corresponds to TRBD1 (6 bases). CDR1 SEHNR and CDR2 FQNEAQ come from the germline V gene (reference sequence). The CDR3 loop spans 15 amino acids. The V end lost 4 bases, the J end lost 4 bases, and 17 bases lay between the germline ends. CDR3: CASSSPGQTVYEQYF. In DNA, the CDR3 is TGTGCCAGCAGCTCTCCGGGACAAACGGTGTACGAGCAGTACTTC.

The chain joins TRBV20-1 to TRBJ2-1; no clear D gene. V shed 5 bases and J shed 7 bases, with 18 bases lying between them. CDR3 length: 14 amino acids. Germline V gene sequence: CDR1 DFQATT, CDR2 SNEGSKA (reference sequence). The CDR3 nucleotides are TGCAGTGCTGTACAATCGCCACTTCGAAATGAGCAGTTCTTC. This codes for CSAVQSPLRNEQFF.

This clonotype showed up just a few times. This chain links TRBV20-1 with TRBJ2-3, with a tentative D call TRBD2 (5 bases). Germline lookup yields CDR1 DFQATT and CDR2 SNEGSKA (reference sequence). The CDR3 consists of 15 residues. Trimming removed 0 bases from V and 1 base from J, with 11 bases in between. DNA of the CDR3: TGCAGTGCTAGAGAGGTGCTAGCCCGCACAGATACGCAGTATTTT. Protein product: CSAREVLARTDTQYF.

This clonotype came up many times. This sequence joins TRBV12-3 or TRBV12-4 and TRBJ2-3, with no clear D. The V gene lost 8 bases and the J gene lost 0 bases, with 6 bases spanning the gap. The CDR3 consists of 12 residues. The CDR3 DNA reads TGTGCCAGCCGATTTAGCACAGATACGCAGTATTTT. This sequence encodes CASRFSTDTQYF.

The rearrangement links TRBV20-1 to TRBJ2-6, with no clear D. Germline CDR1 and CDR2: DFQATT and SNEGSKA (reference sequence). Trimming cost V 3 bases and J 4 bases, with 13 bases left between them. CDR3 size: 15 residues. The CDR3 spells CSAREQRTGANVLTF. The CDR3 bases are TGCAGTGCTAGGGAGCAAAGGACCGGGGCCAACGTCCTGACTTTC.

This chain uses TRBV6-6 with TRBJ2-1; D is unclear. Germline values: CDR1 MNHNY, CDR2 SVGAGI (reference sequence). Trimming left V 0 bases short and J 6 bases short, with 9 bases between. This CDR3 comprises 14 residues. For the CDR3, the DNA is TGTGCCAGCAGTTACTCGCTGGTTACCAATGAGCAGTTCTTC. As protein: CASSYSLVTNEQFF.

This clonotype was detected many times. V and J are TRBV4-2 and TRBJ2-7; perhaps TRBD1 as D (5 bases). Germline V gene sequence: CDR1 LGHNA, CDR2 YNFKEQ. The CDR3 loop spans 13 amino acids. The V end was cut by 1 base, the J end by 5 bases, with 9 bases between. This CDR3 is CASSQVGRDEQYF. For the CDR3, the DNA is TGTGCCAGCAGCCAAGTGGGCAGGGACGAGCAGTACTTC.

The rearrangement links TRBV12-3 or TRBV12-4 to TRBJ1-2, with D unresolved. This CDR3 contains 13 residues. V lost 7 bases, J lost 5 bases, and 14 bases lay in between. The CDR3 is CASTGRDWYGYTF. Here the CDR3 DNA reads TGTGCCAGCACCGGGAGGGATTGGTATGGCTACACCTTC.

This clonotype has more than one count but fewer than ten. The rearrangement uses TRBV18 and TRBJ2-1; 7 nucleotides agree with TRBD1. V shed 4 bases, J shed 5 bases, and the junction held 5 bases outside the gene matches. The length of the CDR3 is 14 residues. CDR1 is KGHSH, CDR2 LQKENI, per germline. The chain's CDR3 is CASSLGTVDNEQFF. The CDR3 DNA sequence: TGTGCCAGCTCACTCGGGACAGTTGACAATGAGCAGTTCTTC.

A note on this clonotype: This may come from a read error, since a much larger clone is one base off. Written as DNA, the CDR3 is TGCAGCTTAATACCGGGACGGAAGAATGAGCAGTTCTTC. As protein: CSLIPGRKNEQFF. This sequence joins TRBV29-1 and TRBJ2-1, with D perhaps TRBD1 or TRBD2 (5 bases each). The CDR3 sequence is 13 residues long. Trimming pared 8 bases from V and 7 bases from J, leaving 18 bases between. In germline, CDR1 is SQVTM, CDR2 ANQGSEA.

This clonotype showed up just a few times. This chain connects TRBV12-3 or TRBV12-4 to TRBJ2-3; tentatively, D is TRBD2 (5 bases). Trimming removed 3 bases from V and 2 bases from J, with 12 bases in between. CDR3 length equals 15 residues. CDR3 coding DNA: TGTGCCAGCAGTTTTTCCGGGGAATACACAGATACGCAGTATTTT. It translates to CASSFSGEYTDTQYF.

The rearrangement joins TRBV5-1 to TRBJ1-1, with TRBD1 matching over 9 bases. The CDR3 contains 19 residues. V shed 2 bases and J 3 bases; nucleotides not matched to a gene: 17. CDR1 and CDR2 from the germline V gene are SGHRS and YFSETQ. The CDR3 is CASSFFLQGADTRDTEAFF. Here the CDR3 DNA reads TGCGCCAGCAGCTTTTTCCTACAGGGGGCAGACACTCGGGACACTGAAGCTTTCTTT.

The chain joins TRBV5-1 to TRBJ1-1; D gene unclear. V was cut by 0 bases and J by 7 bases, with 13 bases left in between. This CDR3 contains 14 residues. CDR1 is SGHRS, CDR2 YFSETQ, per germline. The DNA for the CDR3 is TGCGCCAGCAGCTTGGTGGGGAGCTTGGATGAAGCTTTCTTT. Its translation is CASSLVGSLDEAFF.

The V and J genes are TRBV12-5 and TRBJ2-7; D is undetermined. The CDR3 sequence is 11 residues long. Germline CDR1 reads LGHNT; CDR2 reads FRNRAP. V lost 4 bases, J lost 0 bases, and 1 base lay in between. CDR3 loop: CASGSSYEQYF. The CDR3, as DNA: TGTGCTAGTGGTTCCTCCTACGAGCAGTACTTC.

The chain joins TRBV3-1 to TRBJ2-1; the match to TRBD2 covers 11 bases. The CDR3 spans 17 residues. CDR1 and CDR2 (germline): LGHDT, YNNKEL (reference sequence). V gave up 1 base and J gave up 2 bases; unmatched junction bases: 4. CDR3 region: CASSQGILAGAYNEQFF. CDR3 nucleotide sequence: TGTGCCAGCAGCCAAGGCATACTAGCGGGGGCCTACAATGAGCAGTTCTTC.

This clonotype was picked up a small number of times. This chain links TRBV6-1 with TRBJ2-1; possible D gene TRBD1, 6 bases. V was pared by 7 bases and J by 8 bases, with 15 bases between. This CDR3 has 13 residues. Germline CDR1 and CDR2: MNHNS and SASEGT. The CDR3 coding sequence is TGTGCCAGCACCGCTACAGGGATCGATGAGCAGTTCTTC. This encodes CASTATGIDEQFF.

The J gene is TRBJ1-4, the V gene TRBV5-1; the match to TRBD1 covers 10 bases. Germline values: CDR1 SGHRS, CDR2 YFSETQ. Losses at the gene ends were 4 bases for V and 4 bases for J; bases not matched to a gene: 10. The CDR3 is 17 residues long. CDR3 nucleotide sequence: TGCGCCAGCAGCCCGGACAGGGGGACTTCCTTTAATGAAAAACTGTTTTTT. It encodes CASSPDRGTSFNEKLFF. Combining the CDR3 with reference TRBV5-1 and TRBJ1-4 gives the whole variable domain KAGVTQTPRYLIKTRGQQVTLSCSPISGHRSVSWYQQTPGQGLQFLFEYFSETQRNKGNFPGRFSGRQFSNSRSEMNVSTLELGDSALYLCASSPDRGTSFNEKLFFGSGTQLSVL.

The chain links TRBV7-2 to TRBJ2-1; TRBD1 might be the D (6 bases). The length of the CDR3 is 15 residues. Trimming cost V 1 base and J 6 bases, with 13 bases left between them. From germline, CDR1 is SGHTA and CDR2 FQGNSA. The CDR3 region is CASSLVVGACNEQFF. DNA of the CDR3: TGTGCCAGCAGCTTAGTTGTGGGGGCCTGCAATGAGCAGTTCTTC.

On this clonotype itself: This could be a read error, since a much larger clone is one nucleotide away. The J gene is TRBJ1-2, the V gene TRBV29-1; D is unclear. The CDR3 has 14 amino acids. Germline V gene data show CDR1 as SQVTM and CDR2 as ANQGSEA. V was shortened by 6 bases and J by 2 bases, with 16 bases between the two germline ends. CDR3 nucleotides: TGCAGCGTGGTGTCCCGAGCACGGAACTATGGCTACACCTTC. It codes for CSVVSRARNYGYTF.

In this sample, this clonotype turned up a few times. The chain couples TRBV7-8 to TRBJ2-1; TRBD2 aligns across 8 bases. The germline V gene encodes CDR1 SGHVS and CDR2 FQNEAQ. Germline trimming cut 4 bases from V and 7 bases from J; bases unmatched to any gene: 9. This CDR3 has 15 amino acids. The CDR3, as DNA: TGTGCCAGCAGCTCAACACCCGGGACTAGGAATGAGCAGTTCTTC. Translation gives CASSSTPGTRNEQFF.

V usage is TRBV6-1 and J usage is TRBJ1-2; TRBD1 agrees at 8 bases. The germline gives CDR1 MNHNS, CDR2 SASEGT. Trimming cost V 4 bases and J 5 bases; bases outside gene matches: 15. CDR3 length equals 17 residues. The CDR3 nucleotides read TGTGCCAGCAGTGCGGGGACAGGAGGAGGAGGGCTATATGGCTACACCTTC. Amino acids: CASSAGTGGGGLYGYTF.

CDR3 amino acids: CASSEDRGREETRYTF. DNA for the CDR3: TGTGCCAGCAGTGAAGACAGGGGACGCGAGGAGACCCGCTACACCTTC. The V gene is TRBV6-1, the J gene TRBJ1-2; TRBD1 aligns across 7 bases. The CDR3 consists of 16 residues. CDR1 and CDR2 (germline): MNHNS, SASEGT. The V and J ends lost 1 base and 9 bases, in that order; junction bases with no gene match: 14.

This chain uses TRBV20-1 with TRBJ1-5; no firm D call. The CDR3 covers 14 residues. The V end was cut by 4 bases, the J end by 1 base, with 11 bases between. In germline, CDR1 is DFQATT, CDR2 SNEGSKA (reference sequence). DNA for the CDR3: TGCAGTGCTATGTACGGAGGGAGCAATCAGCCCCAGCATTTT. Encoded protein: CSAMYGGSNQPQHF.